The rows below give T cell receptor beta chains drawn from one sample of a study of T cell responses to AZD1222 COVID-19 vaccine. Clones were sequenced by immunoSEQ multiplex PCR, and TCRdb holds only the in-frame ones, with some missing. The table has approximately 110,000 clones, approximately 90% seen once. This specimen consisted of peripheral blood, obtained on day 0 of AZD1222 vaccination. These receptors came from an adult in good health. Each CDR3 is given with its conserved first and last residue. The D gene is left open where the match is weak. Some rows have no size entry. The others give once, few or many, or a class for an expanded clone.

clone size	V gene	D gene	J gene	CDR3 protein	CDR3 DNA
-	TRBV5-6	-	TRBJ2-3	CASSLGTTDTQYF	TGTGCCAGCAGCTTAGGCACCACAGATACGCAGTATTTT
few	TRBV7-2	-	TRBJ2-5	CASSFGETQYF	TGTGCCAGCAGCTTTGGAGAGACCCAGTACTTC
-	TRBV6-2/TRBV6-3	TRBD1	TRBJ1-1	CASSYVAGGLNTEAFF	TGTGCCAGCAGTTACGTGGCAGGGGGCTTGAACACTGAAGCTTTCTTT
-	TRBV3-1/TRBV3-2	-	TRBJ1-3	CASSQGRGSGNTIYF	TGTGCCAGCAGCCAAGGGAGAGGGTCGGGAAACACCATATATTTT
once	TRBV5-6	-	TRBJ1-1	CASSFMQGMNTEAFF	TGTGCCAGCAGCTTCATGCAGGGTATGAACACTGAAGCTTTCTTT
-	TRBV4-2	-	TRBJ1-6	CASSQGASSYNSPLHF	TGTGCCAGCAGCCAAGGGGCCAGCTCCTATAATTCACCCCTCCACTTT
-	TRBV27	-	TRBJ2-2	CASSWQRPNTGELFF	TGTGCCAGCAGTTGGCAGCGTCCGAACACCGGGGAGCTGTTTTTT
-	TRBV2	TRBD1	TRBJ1-3	CASRAGTDGNTIYF	TGTGCCAGCAGGGCCGGGACAGATGGAAACACCATATATTTT
-	TRBV20-1	-	TRBJ1-2	CSASSGSYGYTF	TGCAGTGCTAGTTCAGGGAGCTATGGCTACACCTTC
-	TRBV7-9	TRBD2	TRBJ2-5	CASTQRGGQETQYF	TGTGCCAGCACCCAACGGGGGGGGCAGGAGACCCAGTACTTC
-	TRBV6-5	-	TRBJ1-2	CASRPDSYTNYGYTF	TGTGCCAGCAGACCCGACAGCTATACTAACTATGGCTACACCTTC
once	TRBV5-1	-	TRBJ2-2	CASTRLPISGNTGELFF	TGCGCCAGCACCCGCCTCCCGATTAGCGGAAACACCGGGGAGCTGTTTTTT
-	TRBV7-6	TRBD2	TRBJ2-3	CASSLAGGGFASTDTQYF	TGTGCCAGCAGCTTAGCCGGGGGGGGCTTCGCTAGCACAGATACGCAGTATTTT